A single T cell receptor (beta chain) is shown here with its context. The target of this receptor is not known. Per-nucleotide qualities are absent, and no much larger clonotype sits a single base away. This entry comes from a study of patients and donors after allogeneic stem cell transplantation (dated by TCRdb to the early 2020s). Relative to germline, V is 4 bases shorter and J is 7 bases shorter, with 10 bases between their ends. From a lookup of the germline V gene, CDR1 and CDR2 are SNHLY and FYNNEI. Including the terminal cysteine and phenylalanine, the CDR3 comprises 12 residues. Solely the CDR3 DNA is kept, with 36 bases framed from the first base. Library prep was done by RT-PCR. Reads for this sample came from a NextSeq 550. Clones were called with MiXCR by TCRdb after fastp trimmed the public reads at Q25, and only in-frame beta chains were retained. Rows are combined by CDR3 protein, so each entry shows the most common genes and DNA. The sample table holds approximately 220,000 distinct CDR3 sequences, of which around 41% were seen once. In total, the top ten clones hold approximately 10% of the sample.

The chain is assembled from TRBV2 and TRBJ1-1, with a weak D call of TRBD1 (6 bases match). This sequence originates from a human donor who was either an allogeneic HSCT recipient or a stem cell or donor lymphocyte infusion donor (not recorded which). It is not recorded whose cells these are; they may come from a transplant donor. What was sequenced was blood, either unsorted or a sorted T cell fraction (not recorded which). The CDR3 corresponds to CASSGWTDEAFF. The DNA reads as follows: TGTGCCAGCAGTGGATGGACAGATGAAGCTTTCTTT.